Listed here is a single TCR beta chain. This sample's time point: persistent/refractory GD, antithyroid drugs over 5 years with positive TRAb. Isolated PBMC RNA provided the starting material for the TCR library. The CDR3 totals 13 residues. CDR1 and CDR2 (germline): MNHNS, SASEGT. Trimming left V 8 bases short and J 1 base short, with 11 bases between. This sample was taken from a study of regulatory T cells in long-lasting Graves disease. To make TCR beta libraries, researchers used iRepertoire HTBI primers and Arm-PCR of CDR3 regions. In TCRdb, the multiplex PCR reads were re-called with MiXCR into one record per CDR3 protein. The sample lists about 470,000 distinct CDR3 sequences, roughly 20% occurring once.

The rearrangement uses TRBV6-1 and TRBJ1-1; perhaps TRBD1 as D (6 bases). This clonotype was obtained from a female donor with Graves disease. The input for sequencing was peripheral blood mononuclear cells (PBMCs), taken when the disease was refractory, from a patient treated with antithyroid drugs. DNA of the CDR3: TGTGCCAGCCAAGACAGGCGGAACACTGAAGCTTTCTTT. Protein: CASQDRRNTEAFF.